Below, one TCR beta chain is given with its context. What it binds is not known. Version v3.0 of the immunoSEQ assay ran at survey level. Profiled with immunoSEQ multiplex PCR; TCRdb holds only in-frame clones, not every one. The table shows approximately 20,000 clones, with approximately 84% occurring only once. This entry comes from a study of long-term antiretroviral therapy in people with HIV. Overall study findings and caveats: The study collected no data on ART adherence, viral resistance or therapy changes. Relative to control repertoires, HIV repertoires exhibited narrower CDR3 length ranges.

V dropped 3 bases and J dropped 4 bases, with 13 bases sitting between them. Germline V CDR1 and CDR2: SGHRS, YFSETQ. The CDR3 runs 14 residues. Source: unsorted PBMCs, taken 0.9 years after starting antiretroviral therapy. V gene TRBV5-1 combines with J gene TRBJ1-1; maybe TRBD1 (5 bases). The source is a man aged 18 to 30 with HIV. Here the CDR3 reads CASSSLGVGTEAFF. In DNA, the CDR3 is TGCGCCAGCAGCTCCTTGGGGGTGGGCACTGAAGCTTTCTTT.